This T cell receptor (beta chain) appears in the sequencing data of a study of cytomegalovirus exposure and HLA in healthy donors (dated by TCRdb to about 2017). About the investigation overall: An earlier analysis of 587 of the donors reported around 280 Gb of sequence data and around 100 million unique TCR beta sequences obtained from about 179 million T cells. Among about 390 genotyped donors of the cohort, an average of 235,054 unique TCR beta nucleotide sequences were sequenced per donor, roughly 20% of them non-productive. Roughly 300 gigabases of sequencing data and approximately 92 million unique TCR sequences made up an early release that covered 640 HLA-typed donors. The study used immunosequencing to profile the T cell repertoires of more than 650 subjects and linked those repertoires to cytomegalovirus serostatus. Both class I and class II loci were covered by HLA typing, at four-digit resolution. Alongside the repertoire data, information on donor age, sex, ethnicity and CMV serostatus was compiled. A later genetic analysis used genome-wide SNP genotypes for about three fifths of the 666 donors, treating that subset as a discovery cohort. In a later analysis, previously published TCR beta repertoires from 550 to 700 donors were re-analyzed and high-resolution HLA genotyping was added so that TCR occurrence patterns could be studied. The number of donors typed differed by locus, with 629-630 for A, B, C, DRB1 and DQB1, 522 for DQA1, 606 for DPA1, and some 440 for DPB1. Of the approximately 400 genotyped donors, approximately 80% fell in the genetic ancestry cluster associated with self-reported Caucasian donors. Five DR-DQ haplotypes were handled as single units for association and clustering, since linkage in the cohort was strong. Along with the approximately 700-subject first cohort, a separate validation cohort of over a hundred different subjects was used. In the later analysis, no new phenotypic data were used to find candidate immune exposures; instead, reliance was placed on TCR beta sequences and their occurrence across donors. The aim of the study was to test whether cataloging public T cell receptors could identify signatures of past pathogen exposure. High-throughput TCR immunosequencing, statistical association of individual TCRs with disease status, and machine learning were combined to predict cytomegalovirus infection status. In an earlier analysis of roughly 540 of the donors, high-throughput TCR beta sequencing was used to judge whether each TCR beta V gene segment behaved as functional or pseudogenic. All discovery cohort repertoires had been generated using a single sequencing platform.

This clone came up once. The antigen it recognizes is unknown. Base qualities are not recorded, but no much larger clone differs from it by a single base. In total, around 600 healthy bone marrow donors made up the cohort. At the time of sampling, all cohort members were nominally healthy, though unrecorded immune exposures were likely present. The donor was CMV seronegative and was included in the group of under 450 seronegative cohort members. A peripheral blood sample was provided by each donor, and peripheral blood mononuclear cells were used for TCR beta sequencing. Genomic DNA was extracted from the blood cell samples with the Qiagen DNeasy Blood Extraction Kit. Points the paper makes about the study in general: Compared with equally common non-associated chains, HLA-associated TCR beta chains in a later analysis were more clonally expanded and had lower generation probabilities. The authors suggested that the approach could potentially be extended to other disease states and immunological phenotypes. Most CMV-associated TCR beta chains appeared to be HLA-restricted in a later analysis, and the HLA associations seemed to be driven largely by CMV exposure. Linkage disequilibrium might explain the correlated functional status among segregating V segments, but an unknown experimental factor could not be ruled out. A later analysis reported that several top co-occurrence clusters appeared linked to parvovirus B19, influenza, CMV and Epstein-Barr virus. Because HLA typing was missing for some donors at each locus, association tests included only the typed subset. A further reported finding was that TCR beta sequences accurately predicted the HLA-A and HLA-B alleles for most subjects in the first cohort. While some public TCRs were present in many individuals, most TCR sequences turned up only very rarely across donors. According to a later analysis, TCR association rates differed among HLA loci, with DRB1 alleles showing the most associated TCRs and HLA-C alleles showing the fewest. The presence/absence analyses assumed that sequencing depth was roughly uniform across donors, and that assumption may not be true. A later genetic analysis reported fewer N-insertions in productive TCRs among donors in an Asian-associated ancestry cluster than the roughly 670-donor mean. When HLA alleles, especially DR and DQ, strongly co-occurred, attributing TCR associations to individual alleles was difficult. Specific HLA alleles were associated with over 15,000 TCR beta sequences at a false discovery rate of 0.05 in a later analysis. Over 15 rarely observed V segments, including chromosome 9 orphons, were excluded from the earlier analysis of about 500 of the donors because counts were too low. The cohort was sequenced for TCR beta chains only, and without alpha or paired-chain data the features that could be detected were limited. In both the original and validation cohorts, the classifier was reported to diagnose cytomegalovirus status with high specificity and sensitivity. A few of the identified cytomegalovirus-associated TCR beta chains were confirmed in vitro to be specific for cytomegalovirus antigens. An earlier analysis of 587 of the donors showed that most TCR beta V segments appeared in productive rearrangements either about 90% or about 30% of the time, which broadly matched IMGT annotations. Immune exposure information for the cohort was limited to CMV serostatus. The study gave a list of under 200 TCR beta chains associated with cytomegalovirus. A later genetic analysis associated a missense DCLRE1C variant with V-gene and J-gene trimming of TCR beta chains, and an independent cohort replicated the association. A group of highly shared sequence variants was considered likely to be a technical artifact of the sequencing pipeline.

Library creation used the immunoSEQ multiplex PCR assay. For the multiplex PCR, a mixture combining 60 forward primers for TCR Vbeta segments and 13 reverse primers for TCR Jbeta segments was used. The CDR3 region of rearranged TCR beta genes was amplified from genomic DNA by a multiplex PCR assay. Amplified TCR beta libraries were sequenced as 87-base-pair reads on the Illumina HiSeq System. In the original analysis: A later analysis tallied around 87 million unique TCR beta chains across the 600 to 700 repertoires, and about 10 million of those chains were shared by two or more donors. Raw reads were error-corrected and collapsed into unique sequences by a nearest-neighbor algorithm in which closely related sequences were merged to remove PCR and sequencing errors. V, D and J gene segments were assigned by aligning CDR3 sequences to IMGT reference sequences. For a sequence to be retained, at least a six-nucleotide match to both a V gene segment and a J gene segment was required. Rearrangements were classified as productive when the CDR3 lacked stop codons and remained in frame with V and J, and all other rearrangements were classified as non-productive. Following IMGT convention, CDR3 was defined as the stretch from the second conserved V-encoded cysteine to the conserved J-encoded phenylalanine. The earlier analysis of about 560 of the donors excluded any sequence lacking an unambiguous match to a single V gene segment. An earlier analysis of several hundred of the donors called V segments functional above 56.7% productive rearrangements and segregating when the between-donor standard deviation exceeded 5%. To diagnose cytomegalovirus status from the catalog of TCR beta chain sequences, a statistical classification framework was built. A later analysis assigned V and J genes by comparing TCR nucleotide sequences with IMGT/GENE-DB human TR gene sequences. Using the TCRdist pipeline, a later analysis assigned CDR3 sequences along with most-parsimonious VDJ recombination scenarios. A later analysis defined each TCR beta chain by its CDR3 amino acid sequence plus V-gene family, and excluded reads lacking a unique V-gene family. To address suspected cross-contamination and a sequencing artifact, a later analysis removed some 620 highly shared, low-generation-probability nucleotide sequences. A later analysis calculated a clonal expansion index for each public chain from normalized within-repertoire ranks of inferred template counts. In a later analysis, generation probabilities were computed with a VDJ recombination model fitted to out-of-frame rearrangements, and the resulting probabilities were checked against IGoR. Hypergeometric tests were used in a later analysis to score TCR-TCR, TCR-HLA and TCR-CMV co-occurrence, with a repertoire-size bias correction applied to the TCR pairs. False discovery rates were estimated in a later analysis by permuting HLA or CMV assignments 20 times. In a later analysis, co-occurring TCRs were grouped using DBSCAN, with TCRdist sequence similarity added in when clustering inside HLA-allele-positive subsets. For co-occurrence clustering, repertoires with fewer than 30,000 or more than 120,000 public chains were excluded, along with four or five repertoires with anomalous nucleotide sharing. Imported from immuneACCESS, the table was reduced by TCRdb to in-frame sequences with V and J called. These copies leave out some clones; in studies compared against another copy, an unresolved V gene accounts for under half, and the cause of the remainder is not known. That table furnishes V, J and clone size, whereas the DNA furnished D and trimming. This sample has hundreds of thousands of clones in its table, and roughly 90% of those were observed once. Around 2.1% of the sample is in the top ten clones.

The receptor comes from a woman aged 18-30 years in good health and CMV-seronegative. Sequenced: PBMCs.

The CDR3 is CASSLVSGDYEQYF. Here is the DNA: TGCGCCAGCAGCTTGGTAAGCGGTGATTACGAGCAGTACTTC. The receptor chain draws on TRBV5-1 and TRBJ2-7, with a tentative D gene TRBD2 over 5 matching bases. Taken from the germline V gene, the CDR1 and CDR2 loops are SGHRS and YFSETQ. Taken from cysteine to phenylalanine, the CDR3 has 14 residues. The DNA shown is the 42-base CDR3, in frame from base 1. A distance of 11 bases separates the germline ends of V and J, which lose 0 bases and 4 bases respectively.